The rows below give T cell receptor beta chains drawn from one sample of a study of breast tumors, draining lymph nodes, adjacent tissues. TCRdb independently ran MiXCR on the multiplex PCR reads; one entry per CDR3 protein. This table has more than 100,000 distinct CDR3 sequences, about 20% appearing once. Sequencing was done on a sample of axillary lymph node tissue. These receptors were taken from a female donor with breast cancer. Some clones in this sample may be carry-over from other donors' samples. The CDR3 runs from the conserved cysteine through the conserved F or W. A D gene is named only where the DNA matches it firmly. Expanded clones are given a class, and other clones once, few, many or no size at all.

>many|TRBD1|TRBV6-1|TRBJ2-7
TGTGCCAGCTGGGGGGCGACAGGGGGCATCTACGAGCAGTACTTC
CASWGATGGIYEQYF
>many|NA|TRBV5-8|TRBJ1-2
TGTGCCAGCAGCCCGTCAACAGGGACCGATAACTATGGCTACACCTTC
CASSPSTGTDNYGYTF
>once|NA|TRBV20-1|TRBJ1-1
TGCAGTGCTAGGTGGATTTCATCTGAAGCTTTCTTT
CSARWISSEAFF
>NA|TRBD1|TRBV7-2|TRBJ1-3
TGTGCCAGCAGCTCAAGCAGGGGGCGGGGAGACACCATATATTTT
CASSSSRGRGDTIYF
>many|TRBD1|TRBV3-1|TRBJ2-1
TGTGCCAGCTGCCTCCTGGGGACAGGGGGCAATGAGCAGTTCTTC
CASCLLGTGGNEQFF
>few|NA|TRBV28|TRBJ2-1
TGTGCCAGCAGTTTCGAAAACAATGAGCAGTTCTTC
CASSFENNEQFF
>many|NA|TRBV18|TRBJ1-2
TGTGCCAGCTCACCGGGCCTTGTTGACTATGGCTACACCTTC
CASSPGLVDYGYTF
>many|NA|TRBV15|TRBJ1-5
TGTGCCACCAGCAGAGATTTATTATCCGGGCAGCCCCAGCATTTT
CATSRDLLSGQPQHF
>once|NA|TRBV28|TRBJ2-2
TGTGCCAGCAGTTTCTCAGGATTGCAGGGCGGCGAAAACACCGGGGAGCTGTTTTTT
CASSFSGLQGGENTGELFF
>many|NA|TRBV6-6|TRBJ1-5
TGTGCCAGCAGTTACTCCCTGGGGGGCACCAATCAGCCCCAGCATTTT
CASSYSLGGTNQPQHF
>NA|TRBD1|TRBV18|TRBJ2-2
TGTGCCAGCTCACCTATGACAGGGGGCGTCACCGGGGGGCTGTTTTTT
CASSPMTGGVTGGLFF
>many|TRBD2|TRBV5-1|TRBJ2-5
TGCGCCAGCAGCGCGGGGGGCGCGGGGGGCGCCTTGGAGACCCAGTACTTC
CASSAGGAGGALETQYF
>many|TRBD1|TRBV6-6|TRBJ1-2
TGTGCCAGCAGGGGGACAGGGACATATGGCTACACCTTC
CASRGTGTYGYTF
>many|TRBD2|TRBV6-2/TRBV6-3|TRBJ2-2
TGTGCCAGCAGTCAGACTAGCACCACCGGGGAGCTGTTTTTT
CASSQTSTTGELFF
>many|NA|TRBV6-6|TRBJ1-6
TGTGCCACCTCGGTCGGAGGGGAGGTTCGAAATTCACCCCTCCACTTT
CATSVGGEVRNSPLHF
>many|NA|TRBV20-1|TRBJ2-1
TGCAGTGCTATTAAAGGACTAGGGGGCTACAATGAGCAGTTCTTC
CSAIKGLGGYNEQFF
>many|TRBD1|TRBV6-5|TRBJ1-2
TGTGCCAGCAGCCCTCAGGGGGGCACCACTTATGGCTACACCTTC
CASSPQGGTTYGYTF
>many|NA|TRBV11-3|TRBJ2-3
TGTGCCAGCAGCTTAGGGGTGAAGGAAAGCACAGATACGCAGTATTTT
CASSLGVKESTDTQYF
>many|TRBD2|TRBV5-4|TRBJ2-5
TGTGCCAGCAGCGGAACCGGGACTAGCGGTAAAGAGACCCAGTACTTC
CASSGTGTSGKETQYF
>NA|TRBD2|TRBV6-6|TRBJ2-1
TGTGCCAGCAGTAGCGGGAGGGCCGATCAGCAGTTCTTC
CASSSGRADQQFF
>many|TRBD1|TRBV2|TRBJ2-5
TGTGCCACCAGAATGGACAGGGGGGACGAGACCCAGTACTTC
CATRMDRGDETQYF
>NA|TRBD2|TRBV4-2|TRBJ2-2
TGTGCCAGCAGCCAGCAGACTAGCGGGAACACCGGGGAGCTGTTTTTT
CASSQQTSGNTGELFF
>many|NA|TRBV20-1|TRBJ1-4
TGCAGTGCCCCCCGGATCCTATACAGGCTACAAAATGAAAAACTGTTTTTT
CSAPRILYRLQNEKLFF
>many|TRBD2|TRBV7-9|TRBJ2-1
TGTGCCAGCAGCTTAGTCGGGACTAGCGGTTTCTACAATGAGCAGTTCTTC
CASSLVGTSGFYNEQFF
>many|TRBD2|TRBV6-5|TRBJ2-1
TGTGCCAGCAGTTACCCAATGGTAGCGGGAGTCTCTGAGCAGTTCTTC
CASSYPMVAGVSEQFF
>many|NA|TRBV20-1|TRBJ1-5
TGCAGTGCACTCAGACAGACCAATCAGCCCCAGCATTTT
CSALRQTNQPQHF
>NA|NA|TRBV3-1|TRBJ2-7
TGTGCCAGCAGCTGGGGAACGAGCCCGAAAGTTTACGAGCAGTACTTC
CASSWGTSPKVYEQYF
>many|NA|TRBV5-1|TRBJ2-7
TGCGCCAGCAGCCGATTAGGGAACTACGAGCAGTACTTC
CASSRLGNYEQYF
>many|NA|TRBV2|TRBJ2-7
TGTGCCAGCACTGTGGAAGGGTTTATCTACGAGCAGTACTTC
CASTVEGFIYEQYF
>many|NA|TRBV19|TRBJ2-6
TGTGCCAGTAGTATAGGGGGGCGTAGGGCATTCGGGGCCAACGTCCTGACTTTC
CASSIGGRRAFGANVLTF
>few|NA|TRBV25-1|TRBJ1-3
TGTGCCAGCAGTGAACATGGCAGTACTGGAAACACCATATATTTT
CASSEHGSTGNTIYF
>once|NA|TRBV30|TRBJ1-5
TGTGCCTGGAGTTTCGGGCAGCGGAATCAGCCCCAGCATTTT
CAWSFGQRNQPQHF
>many|NA|TRBV11-2|TRBJ2-5
TGTGCCAGCAGCTTAGAGAAGCTATTTGGGGAGACCCAGTACTTC
CASSLEKLFGETQYF
>many|TRBD2|TRBV12-3/TRBV12-4|TRBJ2-2
TGTGCCAGCAGTCATAGGGTGGGGGGGTTAATAGGCACCGGGGAGCTGTTTTTT
CASSHRVGGLIGTGELFF
>many|TRBD1|TRBV2|TRBJ2-1
TGTGCCAGCAGTGGACCGGGGACAGCTTACAATGAGCAGTTCTTC
CASSGPGTAYNEQFF
>few|NA|TRBV12-3/TRBV12-4|TRBJ2-5
TGTGCCAGCAGTTTAAGTGGGGGAGTCGAGACCCAGTACTTC
CASSLSGGVETQYF
>many|TRBD1|TRBV12-3/TRBV12-4|TRBJ1-2
TGTGCCAGCAGTTTCGGGACAGCTAACTATGGCTACACCTTC
CASSFGTANYGYTF
>many|NA|TRBV4-3|TRBJ2-2
TGCGCCAGCAGCCAATTTCTAGCTATCGGGGAGCTGTTTTTT
CASSQFLAIGELFF
>many|NA|TRBV6-1|TRBJ1-2
TGTGCCAGCAGTGAAGTGGGGTATGGCTACACCTTC
CASSEVGYGYTF
>many|TRBD1|TRBV5-1|TRBJ2-5
TGCGCCAGCAGCAAAGGGACAGGGGTAGAGACCCAGTACTTC
CASSKGTGVETQYF
>NA|TRBD2|TRBV5-1|TRBJ2-3
TGCGCCAGCAGCTCTTCTACTAGCGGGAGTGCAGATACGCAGTATTTT
CASSSSTSGSADTQYF
>many|TRBD1|TRBV20-1|TRBJ1-4
TGCAGTGCTAGATCAGGGGGAGAGAATGAAAAACTGTTTTTT
CSARSGGENEKLFF
>many|NA|TRBV6-2/TRBV6-3|TRBJ2-5
TGTGCCAGCAGTTACTTAGCGTTTCATGAGACCCAGTACTTC
CASSYLAFHETQYF
>many|TRBD2|TRBV7-3|TRBJ2-1
TGTGCCAGCAGCCGAGGACTAGCGGGAGCCAATGAGCAGTTCTTC
CASSRGLAGANEQFF
>many|NA|TRBV5-6|TRBJ1-6
TGTGCCAGCAGCTTTTCCCCGACAGCTAATTCACCCCTCCACTTT
CASSFSPTANSPLHF